This entry lists 23 T cell receptor beta chains sequenced from one sample in a study of CD8 T cells in Susac syndrome. An input of 0.5 to 1 ug of RNA was subjected to reverse transcription using random hexamers. TCRdb ran MiXCR on the immunoSEQ multiplex PCR reads and lists one entry per CDR3 protein. The sample includes about 300,000 distinct CDR3 sequences, about 82% seen only once; the top ten take approximately 0.2%. Sample: CD8+ T cells from PBMCs. The receptors were gathered from a human donor with multiple sclerosis.

The gene calls are TRBV27 and TRBJ2-1, with 7 bases fitting TRBD2. Germline-derived CDR1 and CDR2 are MNHEY and SMNVEV (reference sequence). The CDR3 consists of 14 residues. J lost 3 bases, V lost 3 bases, and 2 bases had no gene match. The CDR3 region has the DNA TGTGCCAGCAGTTTCAGCGGGAACTACAATGAGCAGTTCTTC. Amino acids: CASSFSGNYNEQFF.

The chain combines TRBV7-9 with TRBJ2-7, with TRBD2 as a possible D gene (6 bases). V was pared by 5 bases and J by 6 bases, with 17 bases between. This CDR3 has 14 amino acids. Germline loops: CDR1 SEHNR, CDR2 FQNEAQ (reference sequence). This CDR3 is CASSKVASAGEQYF. As DNA, the CDR3 is TGTGCCAGCAGCAAGGTGGCTAGCGCCGGCGAGCAGTACTTC.

This rearrangement joins TRBV20-1 to TRBJ2-2, with D perhaps given as TRBD1 or TRBD2 (5 bases each). V was cut by 6 bases and J by 4 bases, with 12 bases left in between. CDR1 is DFQATT and CDR2 is SNEGSKA in the germline V gene (reference sequence). This CDR3 is 13 amino acids long. Here the CDR3 DNA reads TGCAGTGCCCCAGACGGGACCACCGGGGAGCTGTTTTTT. It yields the protein CSAPDGTTGELFF.

A single count supports this clonotype. V and J are TRBV4-3 and TRBJ2-3; 9 bases fit TRBD2. Germline trimming cut 0 bases from V and 3 bases from J; bases unmatched to any gene: 7. This CDR3 has 17 residues. Germline values: CDR1 LGHNA, CDR2 YSLEER. CDR3 sequence reads: CASSQDLAGVGTDTQYF. The DNA for the CDR3 is TGCGCCAGCAGCCAAGATTTAGCGGGAGTTGGGACAGATACGCAGTATTTT.

This clonotype was counted between two and nine times. V usage is TRBV4-1 and J usage is TRBJ2-7; unclear D gene. Germline-derived CDR1 and CDR2 are MGHRA and YSYEKL. Deletions cut 2 bases from V and 4 bases from J, with 12 bases between. This CDR3 is built from 14 residues. The CDR3 bases are TGCGCCAGCAGCCAACAGCTCCAGGAATACGAGCAGTACTTC. Its protein is CASSQQLQEYEQYF.

The chain joins TRBV6-2 or TRBV6-3 to TRBJ2-6; 9 nucleotides align to TRBD2. Trimming removed 6 bases from V and 2 bases from J; junction bases left unmatched: 8. Germline values: CDR1 MNHEY, CDR2 SVGEGT. The CDR3 is made up of 17 amino acids. The CDR3 DNA sequence: TGTGCCAGCAGGGATATAGCGGGAGATCCTGGGGCCAACGTCCTGACTTTC. This translates into CASRDIAGDPGANVLTF.

This sequence joins TRBV10-3 and TRBJ2-5; 13 positions agree with TRBD2. J lost 2 bases, V lost 10 bases, and 7 bases had no gene match. Germline loops: CDR1 ENHRY, CDR2 SYGVKD. The CDR3 loop spans 15 amino acids. This CDR3 reads CATGGLAGLQETQYF. DNA of the CDR3: TGTGCCACAGGGGGACTAGCGGGGTTACAAGAGACCCAGTACTTC.

The rearrangement links TRBV27 to TRBJ2-1; 8 bases are shared with TRBD1. The V and J ends lost 6 bases and 5 bases, in that order; junction bases with no gene match: 6. The germline gives CDR1 MNHEY, CDR2 SMNVEV (reference sequence). The CDR3 length is 14 residues. CDR3 residues: CASRLPGQDNEQFF. The CDR3 DNA follows: TGTGCCAGCAGACTACCGGGACAGGACAATGAGCAGTTCTTC.

The rearrangement links TRBV11-2 to TRBJ1-5, with D unclear. V was shortened by 5 bases and J by 7 bases, with 12 bases between the two germline ends. The CDR3 has 13 amino acids. Per the germline V gene, CDR1 is SGHAT and CDR2 is FQNNGV. The CDR3 spells CASSLTSKQPQHF. The DNA for the CDR3 is TGTGCCAGCAGCCTCACGTCCAAGCAGCCCCAGCATTTT.

This chain uses TRBV27 with TRBJ1-5; tentatively, D is TRBD1 (5 bases). The CDR3 covers 16 residues. Germline CDR1 MNHEY, CDR2 SMNVEV (reference sequence). V was cut by 8 bases and J by 7 bases, with 24 bases left in between. This CDR3 reads CASAWAGLGSGQPQHF. For the CDR3, the DNA is TGTGCCAGCGCCTGGGCGGGGCTCGGGTCGGGACAGCCCCAGCATTTT.

About this clonotype: At one end, the junction sequence differs from germline, possibly due to a read error. This chain connects TRBV20-1 to TRBJ2-2, with a weak D call TRBD2 (5 bases). This CDR3 region has 15 residues. The germline CDR1 and CDR2 sequences are DFQATT and SNEGSKA (reference sequence). The CDR3 bases are TGCGGTGCTAGAACGTCGGGGTCGAACACCGGGGAGCTGTTTTTT. It specifies CGARTSGSNTGELFF.

The chain links TRBV20-1 to TRBJ2-7; TRBD2 matches at 9 bases. Trimming cost V 1 base and J 1 base; bases outside gene matches: 2. The germline V gene encodes CDR1 DFQATT and CDR2 SNEGSKA (reference sequence). This CDR3 comprises 14 residues. The CDR3 nucleotides are TGCAGTGCTAGAGCGGGACTAGCATCCTACGAGCAGTACTTC. This gives the protein CSARAGLASYEQYF.

The chain carries TRBV15 and TRBJ2-2, with D perhaps matching TRBD2 (6 bases). From germline, CDR1 is LNHNV and CDR2 YYDKDF (reference sequence). V was clipped by 9 bases and J by 0 bases, with 11 bases between them. The CDR3 has 14 amino acids. The CDR3 DNA is TGTGCCACTGCGGGGAGCGCGAACACCGGGGAGCTGTTTTTT. Protein: CATAGSANTGELFF.

This chain links TRBV5-1 with TRBJ2-1; TRBD1 aligns across 10 bases. Germline loops: CDR1 SGHRS, CDR2 YFSETQ. With V trimmed by 4 bases and J by 7 bases, 8 bases remained unmatched. This CDR3 has 15 amino acids. CDR3 amino acids: CASSLRQGALNEQFF. DNA of the CDR3: TGCGCCAGCAGCCTTAGACAGGGGGCACTGAATGAGCAGTTCTTC.

The chain recombines TRBV11-2 with TRBJ1-2; 8 bases agree with TRBD1. Trimming cost V 0 bases and J 4 bases; bases outside gene matches: 10. Germline V gene lookup returns CDR1 SGHAT and CDR2 FQNNGV. The CDR3 spans 17 residues. The CDR3 DNA sequence: TGTGCCAGCAGCTTAGATCCCGGGACAGGCAATATCTATGGCTACACCTTC. This translates into CASSLDPGTGNIYGYTF.

The gene calls are TRBV7-9 and TRBJ2-1; D possibly corresponds to TRBD2 (5 bases). Germline V gene data show CDR1 as SEHNR and CDR2 as FQNEAQ (reference sequence). V lost 7 bases to trimming and J lost 6 bases, with 16 bases between them. The CDR3 sequence is 14 residues long. The CDR3 spells CASTLTAAPNEQFF. CDR3 sequence (DNA): TGTGCCAGCACCCTCACAGCGGCTCCCAATGAGCAGTTCTTC.

The chain recombines TRBV28 with TRBJ2-1, with D possibly TRBD2 on 6 matching bases. Germline lookup yields CDR1 MDHEN and CDR2 SYDVKM. Trimming stripped 10 bases from V and 2 bases from J, with 24 bases between. The CDR3 runs to 17 residues. The CDR3 loop is CATYYRGSGGTYNEQFF. CDR3 DNA: TGTGCCACCTATTATCGGGGTAGCGGAGGAACCTACAATGAGCAGTTCTTC.

Only a few counts were recorded for this clonotype. The gene calls are TRBV6-2 or TRBV6-3 and TRBJ2-7; the D gene could be TRBD1 or TRBD2 (5 bases each). V dropped 3 bases and J dropped 3 bases, with 15 bases sitting between them. Looked up from germline, CDR1 is MNHEY and CDR2 is SVGEGT. CDR3 size: 15 residues. The CDR3 is CASSYRASGLYEQYF. The DNA of the CDR3 is TGTGCCAGCAGTTATCGCGCCTCGGGGCTCTACGAGCAGTACTTC.

The gene calls are TRBV6-5 and TRBJ2-7; 12 bases are shared with TRBD1. Germline CDR1 reads MNHEY; CDR2 reads SVGAGI. V lost 2 bases, J lost 9 bases, and 5 bases stayed unmatched. The CDR3 contains 14 residues. The CDR3 DNA follows: TGTGCCAGCAGTTACAAGGGGACAGGGGGCTCGCAGTACTTC. Its translation is CASSYKGTGGSQYF.

V gene TRBV4-1 combines with J gene TRBJ2-7, with 7 nucleotides matching TRBD2. This CDR3 has 18 amino acids. V was clipped by 2 bases and J by 2 bases; unmatched bases: 15. Germline CDR1 reads MGHRA; CDR2 reads YSYEKL. Here the CDR3 DNA reads TGCGCCAGCAGCCAATTTCCCAGCGGGAACTACGCTCCCTACGAGCAGTACTTC. It is translated as CASSQFPSGNYAPYEQYF.

V and J are TRBV19 and TRBJ1-1, with TRBD1 as a possible D gene (5 bases). The V gene's germline CDR1 is LNHDA and CDR2 SQIVND (reference sequence). This CDR3 region has 12 residues. Trimming took 5 bases from V and 6 from J, leaving 10 bases between them. CDR3 amino acids: CASSGGAPEAFF. CDR3 DNA sequence: TGTGCCAGTAGTGGTGGGGCCCCTGAAGCTTTCTTT.

This sequence joins TRBV11-2 and TRBJ2-1; 8 bases are shared with TRBD2. Losses at the gene ends were 6 bases for V and 3 bases for J; bases not matched to a gene: 7. The CDR3 extends over 15 amino acids. CDR1 is SGHAT, CDR2 FQNNGV, per germline. The chain's CDR3 is CASRGCTSGYNEQFF. In DNA form, the CDR3 reads TGTGCCAGCAGGGGGTGCACTAGCGGCTACAATGAGCAGTTCTTC.

The chain links TRBV7-2 to TRBJ1-5; D is unresolved. V shed 2 bases and J shed 5 bases, with 13 bases lying between them. Germline V gene lookup returns CDR1 SGHTA and CDR2 FQGNSA. The CDR3 totals 15 residues. The CDR3 sequence is CASSLNRGRDQPQHF. The CDR3 nucleotides read TGTGCCAGCAGCTTAAACAGAGGTAGGGATCAGCCCCAGCATTTT.